This TCR beta chain was obtained from a study of shared clonotypes between healthy human individuals. The study's findings and limits: Non-shared clonotypes had lower generation probabilities than clonotypes shared by all four sorted-subset donors. Blood alone was sampled, and tissue repertoires likely differ.

CDR3 length: 15 residues. The V end lost 1 base, the J end lost 4 bases, and 11 bases lay between the germline ends. Germline lookup yields CDR1 MRHNA and CDR2 SNTAGT. Measured with immunoSEQ multiplex PCR; TCRdb has only the in-frame clones, and not every one. The sample lists approximately 1.5 million clones; 95% to 99% were seen once. For this clone: The antigen is unknown.

The sample was naive CD4+ T cells sorted from blood. The subset was: CD45RA+ positively selected. The J gene is TRBJ2-1, the V gene TRBV6-4; D gene unclear. The sequence derives from a man aged 25-45 years in good health. The CDR3 bases are TGTGCCAGCAGTGACTGGCGGAGTCCATACAATGAGCAGTTCTTC. Amino acid sequence: CASSDWRSPYNEQFF.